The 30 T cell receptor beta chains in this list originate from one sample, sequenced in a study of naive and memory T cell subsets. These receptors' targets are unknown. The study, taken as a whole, reports: Especially in CD8 cells, naive repertoires contained a few larger clonotypes, possibly CD45RA-re-expressing memory cells.

Two oligonucleotides, mixed equimolar, formed the beta constant-region primer covering TRBC1 and TRBC2. Ligated cDNA was amplified by four rounds of PCR with nested alpha and beta constant-region primers and SP2. TCRdb passed the UMI-ligation and nested PCR reads through MiXCR, listing each CDR3 protein once. The table has over 90,000 distinct CDR3 sequences, over 9% seen once; the top ten hold 0.13%. Material: naive CD4+ T cells from blood. The receptor source for this set is a human donor in good health.

This clonotype was counted ten times or more. The rearrangement links TRBV29-1 to TRBJ2-5; no definite D call. Per the germline V gene, CDR1 is SQVTM and CDR2 is ANQGSEA. The CDR3 is made up of 11 amino acids. Between the trimmed V and J ends, which lost 4 bases and 5 bases, there was a span of 8 bases. The CDR3 sequence: CSVVPGETQYF. The CDR3 coding sequence is TGCAGCGTTGTCCCCGGTGAGACCCAGTACTTC. The variable domain in full, with the rest retrieved from reference TRBV29-1 and TRBJ2-5, is SAVISQKPSRDICQRGTSLTIQCQVDSQVTMMFWYRQQPGQSLTLIATANQGSEATYESGFVIDKFPISRPNLTFSTLTVSNMSPEDSSIYLCSVVPGETQYFGPGTRLLVL.

This clonotype was recorded at least ten times. This rearrangement joins TRBV30 to TRBJ1-5; D not resolved. This CDR3 contains 15 residues. Trimming left V 1 base short and J 5 bases short, with 15 bases between. Per germline, CDR1 GTSNPN and CDR2 SVGIG (reference sequence). The CDR3 sequence: CAWSANKKRDQPQHF. DNA for the CDR3: TGTGCCTGGAGTGCGAACAAAAAACGGGATCAGCCCCAGCATTTT.

The genes are TRBV4-1 and TRBJ1-3, with TRBD1 matching 10 bases. Trimming took 4 bases from V and 0 from J; bases not matched to a gene: 6. The germline V gene encodes CDR1 MGHRA and CDR2 YSYEKL. This CDR3 is 17 amino acids long. The CDR3 protein is CASSPGDRGYSGNTIYF. CDR3 bases: TGCGCCAGCAGCCCGGGGGACAGGGGATACTCTGGAAACACCATATATTTT.

V is TRBV28 and J is TRBJ1-1; no definite D call. The V end was cut by 7 bases, the J end by 4 bases, with 16 bases between. The germline V gene has CDR1 MDHEN and CDR2 SYDVKM. CDR3 size: 14 residues. The CDR3 loop reads CASNSNGLSTEAFF. The CDR3 DNA sequence: TGTGCCAGCAACTCCAACGGCCTGAGCACTGAAGCTTTCTTT.

The chain combines TRBV7-2 with TRBJ1-4; 7 bases fit TRBD1. V was clipped by 5 bases and J by 8 bases; unmatched bases: 14. The CDR3 is 16 residues long. Germline V gene lookup returns CDR1 SGHTA and CDR2 FQGNSA. CDR3 nucleotides: TGTGCCAGCAGCCAGGATTCGACAGGGACGTTGGAAAAACTGTTTTTT. This encodes CASSQDSTGTLEKLFF. Combining the CDR3 with reference TRBV7-2 and TRBJ1-4 gives the whole variable domain GAGVSQSPSNKVTEKGKDVELRCDPISGHTALYWYRQSLGQGLEFLIYFQGNSAPDKSGLPSDRFSAERTGGSVSTLTIQRTQQEDSAVYLCASSQDSTGTLEKLFFGSGTQLSVL.

The chain uses TRBV28 and TRBJ2-7; D may correspond to TRBD1 or TRBD2 (6 bases each). Between the trimmed V and J ends, which lost 5 bases and 3 bases, there was a span of 29 bases. Germline V gene lookup returns CDR1 MDHEN and CDR2 SYDVKM. This CDR3 has 19 residues. CDR3 DNA: TGTGCCAGCAGTCACAGTGGGCCAGTTTCCTCGGGGGCCCACTACGAGCAGTACTTC. This translates into CASSHSGPVSSGAHYEQYF.

The chain links TRBV20-1 to TRBJ2-7, with D unclear. Trimming stripped 3 bases from V and 2 bases from J, with 5 bases between. Germline loops: CDR1 DFQATT, CDR2 SNEGSKA (reference sequence). This CDR3 is 11 amino acids long. The CDR3 DNA reads as TGCAGTGCTAGCGGTACCTACGAGCAGTACTTC. It is translated as CSASGTYEQYF.

The gene calls are TRBV7-3 and TRBJ2-1; D remains unclear. CDR3 length: 14 residues. V lost 5 bases and J lost 6, with 14 bases in between. Germline V lookup: CDR1 SGHTA, CDR2 FQGTGA. The CDR3 sequence is CASSPTLSGNEQFF. In nucleotides, the CDR3 is TGTGCCAGCAGCCCCACTTTGAGTGGCAATGAGCAGTTCTTC.

The chain uses TRBV3-1 and TRBJ2-1; TRBD2 matches 12 bases. Germline-derived CDR1 and CDR2 are LGHDT and YNNKEL (reference sequence). The CDR3 totals 15 residues. With 9 bases clipped from V and 1 base from J, the junction kept 4 bases outside the gene matches. The CDR3 sequence: CASSGTSGSYNEQFF. The CDR3 nucleotides are TGTGCCAGTAGCGGGACTAGCGGGTCCTACAATGAGCAGTTCTTC.

This clonotype was seen only a few times. The chain employs TRBV6-2 or TRBV6-3 and TRBJ1-5; tentative D call: TRBD1 (6 bases). CDR1 is MNHEY, CDR2 SVGEGT, per germline. The CDR3 consists of 13 residues. Trimming took off 8 bases at V and 6 bases at J, with 14 bases between the two ends. CDR3 protein: CASGRTGFQPQHF. CDR3 nucleotide sequence: TGTGCCAGCGGAAGAACAGGGTTTCAGCCCCAGCATTTT.

Ten or more counts support this clonotype. The chain joins TRBV12-3 or TRBV12-4 to TRBJ1-2, with 9 bases lining up with TRBD1. V shed 10 bases, J shed 6 bases, and the junction held 9 bases outside the gene matches. This CDR3 region has 13 residues. CDR3 region: CATEGQGVHGYTF. DNA for the CDR3: TGTGCCACCGAGGGACAGGGAGTACATGGCTACACCTTC.

This clonotype was counted only a few times. The rearrangement joins TRBV7-9 to TRBJ2-5; 7 positions agree with TRBD2. With V trimmed by 1 base and J by 7 bases, 6 bases remained unmatched. The CDR3 runs to 14 residues. CDR1 and CDR2 from the germline V gene are SEHNR and FQNEAQ (reference sequence). CDR3 loop: CASSLEPSGATQYF. DNA of the CDR3: TGTGCCAGCAGCTTAGAGCCCAGCGGGGCGACCCAGTACTTC.

The V and J genes are TRBV30 and TRBJ1-5, with TRBD1 as a possible D gene (6 bases). CDR1 and CDR2 (germline): GTSNPN, SVGIG (reference sequence). Trimming stripped 0 bases from V and 3 bases from J, with 9 bases between. There are 14 residues in the CDR3. The CDR3 loop is CAWSVGTTNQPQHF. In nucleotides, the CDR3 is TGTGCCTGGAGTGTAGGGACAACCAATCAGCCCCAGCATTTT.

This clonotype was detected only a few times. Here the CDR3 DNA reads TGCAGTGCCTGGCCGGATAAGGGGGCCATGACCTACGAGCAGTACTTC. Its translation is CSAWPDKGAMTYEQYF. The J gene is TRBJ2-7, the V gene TRBV20-1; 7 bases are a match to TRBD1. This CDR3 has 16 amino acids. Germline trimming cut 6 bases from V and 2 bases from J; bases unmatched to any gene: 16. Germline V gene lookup returns CDR1 DFQATT and CDR2 SNEGSKA (reference sequence).

This clonotype was seen more than once but under ten times. The CDR3 does not close with the conserved phenylalanine or tryptophan, likely indicating a read error. The DNA is omitted, as the CDR3 cannot be located on it reliably, and the CDR3 follows TCRdb's listing. The chain has TRBV20-1 and TRBJ2-1; TRBD1 was called by the table and not checked on the DNA. The length of the CDR3 is 18 amino acids, counting both ends. The V gene's germline CDR1 is DFQATT and CDR2 SNEGSKA (reference sequence). The CDR3 region is CSARASVGGEQTRDVSSL.

This clonotype was seen only a few times. The chain combines TRBV7-3 with TRBJ2-1; D perhaps matches TRBD2 (6 bases). CDR1 is SGHTA, CDR2 FQGTGA, per germline. Trimming removed 5 bases from V and 0 bases from J, with 11 bases in between. This CDR3 has 15 amino acids. CDR3 sequence: CASSRTGDSYNEQFF. CDR3 DNA sequence: TGTGCCAGCAGCCGTACGGGGGACTCCTACAATGAGCAGTTCTTC.

The J gene is TRBJ2-7, the V gene TRBV20-1, with a possible D match to TRBD1 (6 bases). Germline values: CDR1 DFQATT, CDR2 SNEGSKA (reference sequence). This CDR3 comprises 14 residues. Deletions cut 5 bases from V and 0 bases from J, with 14 bases between. This CDR3 is CSAPTGQSSYEQYF. The CDR3 DNA reads TGCAGTGCTCCGACCGGACAGTCCTCCTACGAGCAGTACTTC.

At least ten counts were recorded for this clonotype. The rearrangement uses TRBV7-3 and TRBJ1-1, with D possibly TRBD1 on 6 matching bases. Germline CDR1 and CDR2: SGHTA and FQGTGA. V lost 5 bases, J lost 4 bases, and 11 bases lay in between. The CDR3 has 13 amino acids. CDR3 in DNA: TGTGCCAGCAGCCCAGGGGCAGGCACTGAAGCTTTCTTT. Translated, it gives CASSPGAGTEAFF. Full variable domain (missing parts from reference TRBV7-3 and TRBJ1-1): GAGVSQTPSNKVTEKGKYVELRCDPISGHTALYWYRQSLGQGPEFLIYFQGTGAADDSGLPNDRFFAVRPEGSVSTLKIQRTERGDSAVYLCASSPGAGTEAFFGQGTRLTVV.

This clonotype was found many times. V and J are TRBV20-1 and TRBJ2-7; D call uncertain. Trimming took off 3 bases at V and 3 bases at J, with 15 bases between the two ends. Looked up from germline, CDR1 is DFQATT and CDR2 is SNEGSKA (reference sequence). The CDR3 covers 14 residues. CDR3 coding DNA: TGCAGTGCTAGCTTCACCTTGGGATTCTACGAGCAGTACTTC. The encoded protein is CSASFTLGFYEQYF.

This clonotype has more than one count but fewer than ten. The genes are TRBV6-5 and TRBJ1-1, with a tentative D call TRBD1 (5 bases). CDR3 length equals 14 residues. Germline values: CDR1 MNHEY, CDR2 SVGAGI. V shed 8 bases and J shed 1 base, with 14 bases lying between them. In DNA form, the CDR3 reads TGTGCCAGCTTTCGTGGCAGGGCGAACACTGAAGCTTTCTTT. It yields the protein CASFRGRANTEAFF.

This clonotype was picked up a small number of times. The chain recombines TRBV25-1 with TRBJ1-1; weak D call: TRBD1 (5 bases). Germline V gene data show CDR1 as MGHDK and CDR2 as SYGVNS. The CDR3 is 17 amino acids. The V end was cut by 1 base, the J end by 0 bases, with 15 bases between. The CDR3 DNA reads as TGTGCCAGCAGTGAATCCCCCTCCACAGGAGTGAACACTGAAGCTTTCTTT. Its translation: CASSESPSTGVNTEAFF.

This clonotype was seen a few times. The J gene is TRBJ2-3, the V gene TRBV15; the match to TRBD2 covers 9 bases. V shed 1 base and J 3 bases; nucleotides not matched to a gene: 14. There are 19 residues in the CDR3. From germline, CDR1 is LNHNV and CDR2 YYDKDF (reference sequence). CDR3 sequence reads: CATSRVGASGAFGTDTQYF. The CDR3 DNA is TGTGCCACCAGCAGAGTCGGGGCTAGCGGGGCTTTCGGTACAGATACGCAGTATTTT.

Only a few counts were recorded for this clonotype. The chain couples TRBV6-2 or TRBV6-3 to TRBJ2-4; 8 bases line up with TRBD1. This CDR3 spans 16 amino acids. J lost 3 bases, V lost 5 bases, and 9 bases had no gene match. Germline CDR1 reads MNHEY; CDR2 reads SVGEGT. CDR3 nucleotide sequence: TGTGCCAGCAGTCACCAGGACAGGGCTGTCAAAAACATTCAGTACTTC. As protein: CASSHQDRAVKNIQYF.

The chain joins TRBV4-1 to TRBJ2-6; D possibly matches TRBD1 or TRBD2 (5 bases each). This CDR3 is built from 19 residues. The germline gives CDR1 MGHRA, CDR2 YSYEKL. V was trimmed by 1 base and J by 2 bases, leaving 18 bases between them. CDR3 residues: CASSQGSIRLGAGANVLTF. The CDR3 nucleotides read TGCGCCAGCAGCCAAGGGTCCATAAGGCTGGGGGCTGGGGCCAACGTCCTGACTTTC.

This clonotype has a count of ten or more. This sequence joins TRBV7-2 and TRBJ2-3; D ambiguous. From germline, CDR1 is SGHTA and CDR2 FQGNSA. V dropped 1 base and J dropped 0 bases, with 5 bases sitting between them. CDR3 size: 14 residues. The CDR3 region has the DNA TGTGCCAGCAGCTTAGGCTTGAGCACAGATACGCAGTATTTT. Its protein is CASSLGLSTDTQYF.

This clonotype was recorded a few times. The chain uses TRBV28 and TRBJ2-5; D not certain. V lost 2 bases and J 5 bases, leaving 9 bases between the germline ends. There are 13 residues in the CDR3. In germline, CDR1 is MDHEN, CDR2 SYDVKM. The CDR3 nucleotides read TGTGCCAGCAGTTTAGGGGTGGTGGAGACCCAGTACTTC. Translating it yields CASSLGVVETQYF.

The V and J genes are TRBV7-9 and TRBJ2-1, with a weak D call TRBD1 (6 bases). The ends were cut back, 1 base at V and 2 bases at J, with 24 bases in the middle. Germline CDR1 is SEHNR and CDR2 is FQNEAQ (reference sequence). This CDR3 is 20 amino acids long. The CDR3 loop reads CASSLELQGRLRAPYNEQFF. CDR3 coding DNA: TGTGCCAGCAGCTTAGAGCTACAGGGACGGCTCCGGGCCCCCTACAATGAGCAGTTCTTC.

This clonotype was counted many times. The chain uses TRBV7-2 and TRBJ2-7, with D tentatively TRBD2 (6 bases). Looked up from germline, CDR1 is SGHTA and CDR2 is FQGNSA. The CDR3 loop spans 14 amino acids. V lost 3 bases to trimming and J lost 3 bases, with 12 bases between them. The CDR3, as DNA: TGTGCCAGCAGCTTGGAGCGGGCTAACTACGAGCAGTACTTC. Residues: CASSLERANYEQYF.

The chain employs TRBV6-1 and TRBJ1-1; 8 nucleotides match TRBD1. The CDR3 length is 15 residues. In germline, CDR1 is MNHNS, CDR2 SASEGT. V trimming: 4 bases; J trimming: 1 base; junction bases outside the gene matches: 5. The CDR3 spells CASSVQGGSNTEAFF. For the CDR3, the DNA is TGTGCCAGCAGTGTACAGGGGGGATCGAACACTGAAGCTTTCTTT.

The sample holds a few counts of this clonotype. V is TRBV29-1 and J is TRBJ1-5, with no clear D. V gave up 4 bases and J gave up 1 base, with 5 bases separating them. Germline V gene lookup returns CDR1 SQVTM and CDR2 ANQGSEA. This CDR3 has 12 amino acids. The CDR3: CSVGLSNQPQHF. The CDR3 DNA is TGCAGCGTTGGGCTAAGCAATCAGCCCCAGCATTTT.